A single sample is the source of the 29 T cell receptor beta chains below, sequenced in a study of molecular identifiers for immune sequencing clone quantification (dated by TCRdb to the late 2010s). Library generation was performed with PCR. Reads for this sample came from an Illumina HiSeq 4000. Clones were called with MiXCR by TCRdb after fastp trimmed the public reads at Q25, and only in-frame beta chains were retained. Entries are consolidated by CDR3 protein sequence, retaining the most common genes and DNA. This sample has over 600,000 distinct CDR3 sequences in its table, and just under 20% of those were observed once. The top ten constitute 0.85% of the sample. Sequenced material: naive CD8+ T cells from blood, with Jurkat cell RNA spiked in. Explained via the paper, the cell subset or site label denotes: FACS-sorted CD8+CD4-CCR7+CD45RA+ naive T cells. These receptors originate from a human donor in good health. Some libraries in this study had Jurkat cell RNA spiked in.

Of note for this clonotype: Possible read error: a much larger clone is one base away. The CDR3 nucleotides read TGTGCCAGCAATTATTCGGTTAGGTGGAAACTGTTTTTT. It is translated as CASNYSVRWKLFF. The V and J genes are TRBV12-3 or TRBV12-4 and TRBJ1-4; D not resolved. The CDR3 is 13 amino acids. The V and J ends lost 7 bases and 11 bases respectively, with 17 bases between them.

Note on this clonotype: A much larger clonotype is one base distant, so this may be a read error. This sequence joins TRBV27 and TRBJ1-1; no reliable D call. This CDR3 contains 13 residues. V dropped 6 bases and J dropped 0 bases, with 8 bases sitting between them. The V gene's germline CDR1 is MNHEY and CDR2 SMNVEV (reference sequence). The CDR3 sequence: CASSQIMNTEAFF. In nucleotides, the CDR3 is TGTGCCAGCAGCCAGATCATGAACACTGAAGCTTTCTTT.

The table lists this clonotype with a few counts. The chain links TRBV27 to TRBJ2-5; TRBD2 matches 9 bases. After removal of 5 bases from V and 7 bases from J, the junction contained 14 bases not matched to a gene. The CDR3 is 16 residues long. CDR1 and CDR2 (germline): MNHEY, SMNVEV (reference sequence). The CDR3 DNA sequence: TGTGCCAGCAGTCCTTTAGCGGGAGTGGGACCCGGGACCCAGTACTTC. Its translation is CASSPLAGVGPGTQYF.

Only a few counts were recorded for this clonotype. The chain has TRBV10-3 and TRBJ1-3, with TRBD1 identical over 7 bases. V trimming: 6 bases; J trimming: 0 bases; junction bases outside the gene matches: 2. This CDR3 has 14 residues. Germline V gene lookup returns CDR1 ENHRY and CDR2 SYGVKD. The DNA for the CDR3 is TGTGCCATCAGATCAGGGGGCTCTGGAAACACCATATATTTT. This sequence encodes CAIRSGGSGNTIYF.

The J gene is TRBJ2-1, the V gene TRBV28, with 10 bases identical to TRBD2. V lost 8 bases, J lost 9 bases, and 13 bases stayed unmatched. CDR1 MDHEN and CDR2 SYDVKM come from the germline V gene. The CDR3 is 15 amino acids. The CDR3 loop reads CASGRLAGVLGEQFF. CDR3 in DNA: TGTGCCAGCGGTCGGCTAGCGGGAGTATTAGGTGAGCAGTTCTTC. The full variable domain, in which reference TRBV28 and TRBJ2-1 provide the parts outside the CDR3, is DVKVTQSSRYLVKRTGEKVFLECVQDMDHENMFWYRQDPGLGLRLIYFSYDVKMKEKGDIPEGYSVSREKKERFSLILESASTNQTSMYLCASGRLAGVLGEQFFGPGTRLTVL.

This clonotype was seen a handful of times. The V call is TRBV4-3, the J call TRBJ1-1, with no clear D. V lost 0 bases and J 1 base, leaving 9 bases between the germline ends. The CDR3 has 15 amino acids. Germline CDR1 and CDR2: LGHNA and YSLEER. Written as DNA, the CDR3 is TGCGCCAGCAGCCAAGACGACTCCTGGAACACTGAAGCTTTCTTT. The encoded protein is CASSQDDSWNTEAFF.

V gene TRBV30 combines with J gene TRBJ1-1; tentatively, D is TRBD1 (6 bases). Germline V gene lookup returns CDR1 GTSNPN and CDR2 SVGIG (reference sequence). CDR3 size: 15 residues. Trimming removed 2 bases from V and 4 bases from J, with 17 bases in between. Here the CDR3 reads CAWSLGGGSGTEAFF. As DNA, the CDR3 is TGTGCCTGGAGTTTGGGGGGCGGATCTGGCACTGAAGCTTTCTTT.

This clonotype was counted at least ten times. V and J are TRBV9 and TRBJ2-3; D possibly corresponds to TRBD2 (5 bases). CDR3 size: 12 residues. Trimming removed 0 bases from V and 11 bases from J, with 10 bases in between. Germline V gene sequence: CDR1 SGDLS, CDR2 YYNGEE. The CDR3 DNA sequence: TGTGCCAGCAGCGTAGGAAGGGAGCAGCAGTATTTT. It codes for CASSVGREQQYF.

This clonotype was observed at least ten times. The CDR3: CASIQQNSYEQYF. CDR3 coding DNA: TGTGCCAGCATACAGCAGAACTCCTACGAGCAGTACTTC. This chain uses TRBV28 with TRBJ2-7; no definite D call. V was cut by 7 bases and J by 0 bases, with 10 bases left in between. This CDR3 spans 13 amino acids. Germline V CDR1 and CDR2: MDHEN, SYDVKM. Full variable domain (rest looked up from reference TRBV28 and TRBJ2-7): DVKVTQSSRYLVKRTGEKVFLECVQDMDHENMFWYRQDPGLGLRLIYFSYDVKMKEKGDIPEGYSVSREKKERFSLILESASTNQTSMYLCASIQQNSYEQYFGPGTRLTVT.

This clonotype was seen many times. This chain uses TRBV7-9 with TRBJ2-5, with D perhaps matching TRBD2 (6 bases). The V end lost 5 bases, the J end lost 3 bases, and 7 bases lay between the germline ends. The germline V gene has CDR1 SEHNR and CDR2 FQNEAQ (reference sequence). This CDR3 spans 12 amino acids. In DNA form, the CDR3 reads TGTGCCAGCAGCGGGGAGGAAGAGACCCAGTACTTC. It encodes CASSGEEETQYF.

The table lists this clonotype with many counts. J is TRBJ2-3 and V is TRBV20-1; TRBD2 matches at 13 bases. Losses at the gene ends were 1 base for V and 4 bases for J; bases not matched to a gene: 2. Germline loops: CDR1 DFQATT, CDR2 SNEGSKA (reference sequence). The CDR3 covers 15 residues. CDR3 nucleotides: TGCAGTGCTAGAGGACTAGCGGGGGGTCCAGATACGCAGTATTTT. As protein: CSARGLAGGPDTQYF.

This clonotype was recorded many times. The CDR3 does not end in the conserved phenylalanine or tryptophan, so this is likely a read error. It is unclear where the CDR3 begins or ends on the DNA, so no DNA is shown, and the CDR3 is as TCRdb lists it. The chain carries TRBV2 and TRBJ1-1. Ends included, the CDR3 has 13 residues. Germline V gene sequence: CDR1 SNHLY, CDR2 FYNNEI. The CDR3 is CASSEGTGLLTVI.

This clonotype was seen many times. The chain is built from TRBV4-1 and TRBJ2-3; D tentatively reads TRBD1 or TRBD2 (5 bases each). V was shortened by 3 bases and J by 0 bases, with 16 bases between the two germline ends. The germline gives CDR1 MGHRA, CDR2 YSYEKL. The CDR3 has 17 residues. The CDR3 bases are TGCGCCAGCAGCCATCCCGGGACGCAAGCTAGCACAGATACGCAGTATTTT. Translation gives CASSHPGTQASTDTQYF.

This clonotype has at least ten counts. V is TRBV27 and J is TRBJ1-1; D gene ambiguous. Germline lookup yields CDR1 MNHEY and CDR2 SMNVEV (reference sequence). Trimming left V 5 bases short and J 6 bases short, with 16 bases between. The CDR3 loop spans 14 amino acids. DNA of the CDR3: TGTGCCAGCAGTGGTGAGGGCGCAGCCGCTGAAGCTTTCTTT. It is translated as CASSGEGAAAEAFF.

This clonotype appeared many times. The J gene is TRBJ2-7, the V gene TRBV7-2; 11 bases match TRBD1. Trimming at V came to 5 bases and at J to 3 bases, leaving 12 bases not matched to a gene. Germline V gives CDR1 SGHTA, CDR2 FQGNSA. This CDR3 comprises 17 residues. CDR3 sequence: CASSDRGGTGGDYEQYF. CDR3 nucleotides: TGTGCCAGCAGCGATAGAGGGGGGACAGGGGGTGACTACGAGCAGTACTTC.

Note on this clonotype: A much larger clone is a single base away; this may be a read error. V usage is TRBV5-8 and J usage is TRBJ2-7; no clear D gene. CDR1 is SGHTS, CDR2 YDEGEE, per germline. The CDR3 runs 10 residues. The germline V and J ends were trimmed by 5 bases and 2 bases, with 2 bases remaining between them. The CDR3 loop reads CASRAYEQYF. CDR3 sequence (DNA): TGTGCCAGCAGGGCCTACGAGCAGTACTTC.

This clonotype came up many times. The chain has TRBV3-1 and TRBJ2-3; D is ambiguous. V was clipped by 0 bases and J by 0 bases, with 10 bases between them. The CDR3 extends over 16 amino acids. Germline CDR1 reads LGHDT; CDR2 reads YNNKEL (reference sequence). The CDR3 DNA reads TGTGCCAGCAGCCAAGATGGGCCCCGAAGCACAGATACGCAGTATTTT. It yields the protein CASSQDGPRSTDTQYF.

This chain links TRBV4-2 with TRBJ2-7; D is ambiguous. Trimming took 0 bases from V and 9 from J, leaving 21 bases between them. CDR1 and CDR2 (germline): LGHNA, YNFKEQ. This CDR3 comprises 16 residues. Written as DNA, the CDR3 is TGTGCCAGCAGCCAAGATCCGCAGGTTCCCGTGGACGGGCAGTACTTC. Its translation is CASSQDPQVPVDGQYF.

Only a few counts were recorded for this clonotype. The V gene is TRBV9, the J gene TRBJ2-1; no clear D. The V end lost 1 base, the J end lost 9 bases, and 23 bases lay between the germline ends. Germline lookup yields CDR1 SGDLS and CDR2 YYNGEE. The CDR3 spans 17 residues. CDR3 nucleotides: TGTGCCAGCAGCGTAAGGAATAGGACCTCCCATGTGACTGAGCAGTTCTTC. It encodes CASSVRNRTSHVTEQFF.

This clonotype was detected only a few times. The chain employs TRBV4-1 and TRBJ2-7; D possibly matches TRBD1 or TRBD2 (5 bases each). The CDR3 loop spans 16 amino acids. The V and J ends lost 4 bases and 3 bases respectively, with 19 bases between them. Germline V gene lookup returns CDR1 MGHRA and CDR2 YSYEKL. The CDR3 DNA follows: TGCGCCAGCAGCCCCTCGGGACCGTCGGTCCACTACGAGCAGTACTTC. Translation gives CASSPSGPSVHYEQYF.

This clonotype showed up many times. J is TRBJ2-5 and V is TRBV4-1, with D unclear. The ends were cut back, 1 base at V and 7 bases at J, with 10 bases in the middle. The V gene's germline CDR1 is MGHRA and CDR2 YSYEKL. The CDR3 extends over 13 amino acids. The CDR3 DNA is TGCGCCAGCAGCCAAGGGGCCGTAGGGACCCAGTACTTC. Protein product: CASSQGAVGTQYF.

Only one count was recorded for this clonotype. The junction differs from germline at one of its ends, possibly a read error. The chain carries TRBV27 and TRBJ2-3, with a tentative D call TRBD2 (6 bases). The CDR3 totals 16 residues. CDR1 MNHEY and CDR2 SMNVEV come from the germline V gene (reference sequence). The CDR3 nucleotides are TGTGCCAGCACTATGTCGGGGGAGCCGCTTTTAGATACGCGGTATTTT. Its translation: CASTMSGEPLLDTRYF.

This clonotype was counted at least ten times. V gene TRBV7-6 combines with J gene TRBJ2-2; D remains unclear. This CDR3 is 13 amino acids long. Between the trimmed V and J ends, which lost 11 bases and 6 bases, there was a span of 16 bases. CDR1 is SGHVS, CDR2 FNYEAQ, per germline. CDR3 nucleotide sequence: TGTGCCGTCCCCAGGCCGGTCGCCGGGGAGCTGTTTTTT. It yields the protein CAVPRPVAGELFF. The variable domain in full, completed from reference TRBV7-6 and TRBJ2-2, reads GAGVSQSPRYKVTKRGQDVALRCDPISGHVSLYWYRQALGQGPEFLTYFNYEAQQDKSGLPNDRFSAERPEGSISTLTIQRTEQRDSAMYRCAVPRPVAGELFFGEGSRLTVL.

This clonotype came up many times. The chain joins TRBV12-3 or TRBV12-4 to TRBJ2-7; tentatively, D is TRBD1 (5 bases). V was trimmed by 3 bases and J by 3 bases, leaving 12 bases between them. The CDR3 loop spans 14 amino acids. CDR3 DNA sequence: TGTGCCAGCAGTTTCTGGCAGGGAAACTACGAGCAGTACTTC. Translating gives CASSFWQGNYEQYF.

This clonotype was seen ten or more times. The DNA for the CDR3 is TGTGCCAGCAGCCCTAGTTCAGGGTATGTGCAGTACTTC. Amino acids: CASSPSSGYVQYF. The chain joins TRBV5-6 to TRBJ2-7; tentative D call: TRBD1 (5 bases). Looked up from germline, CDR1 is SGHDT and CDR2 is YYEEEE. Between the trimmed V and J ends, which lost 4 bases and 9 bases, there was a span of 17 bases. This CDR3 has 13 amino acids.

The table lists this clonotype with a few counts. An end of the junction does not agree with germline; a read error may underlie this. The gene calls are TRBV6-2 or TRBV6-3 and TRBJ2-7, with D possibly TRBD2 on 6 matching bases. CDR3 length: 14 amino acids. CDR1 and CDR2 from the germline V gene are MNHEY and SVGEGT. CDR3 amino acids: CASSDSGGRYEQYF. In DNA, the CDR3 is TGTGCCAGCAGTGACTCCGGGGGTAGGTACGAGCAGTACTTC.

This clonotype was recorded a few times. The chain couples TRBV5-4 to TRBJ1-2; 8 positions match TRBD1. The V gene end was trimmed by 0 bases and the J gene end by 3 bases; junction bases not matched to a gene: 4. Germline lookup yields CDR1 SGHNT and CDR2 YYREEE (reference sequence). The CDR3 has 15 residues. CDR3 in amino acids: CASSLAGGADYGYTF. The CDR3, as DNA: TGTGCCAGCAGCTTGGCAGGGGGCGCCGACTATGGCTACACCTTC.

This clonotype was counted between two and nine times. A much bigger clone sits one base away, suggesting this may be a read error. The chain joins TRBV14 to TRBJ1-1, with D possibly matching TRBD1 (5 bases). The CDR3 is 12 amino acids. The V gene's germline CDR1 is SGHDN and CDR2 FVKESK. CDR3 in amino acids: CAGRAGNTEAFF. CDR3 nucleotide sequence: TGTGCCGGCAGGGCAGGGAACACTGAAGCTTTCTTT.

In this sample, this clonotype turned up many times. The chain joins TRBV30 to TRBJ2-2, with D tentatively TRBD1 (6 bases). The germline gives CDR1 GTSNPN, CDR2 SVGIG (reference sequence). Trimming cost V 7 bases and J 4 bases, with 7 bases left between them. This CDR3 has 11 residues. CDR3 nucleotides: TGTGCCTTGGACAGCACCGGGGAGCTGTTTTTT. Amino acids: CALDSTGELFF.